This T cell receptor (beta chain) appears in the sequencing data of a study of blood T cells in healthy people across ages. Overall study findings and caveats: Older age went with lower TCR beta diversity per million T cells, in a roughly linear way. Greater diversity and more naive CD4+ cells were seen in long-lived donors than in aged donors.

As for this clonotype: The antigen is unknown.

The authors ran a second PCR of about 6 to 11 cycles using a sample-barcoded 5' primer and a J-beta primer mix. With 12 random nucleotides, a template-switch adaptor tagged each individual cDNA molecule. MiXCR was run by TCRdb on the 5' RACE reads, yielding one entry per CDR3 protein. The sample holds more than 1 million distinct CDR3 sequences, roughly 45% seen once. The ends were cut back, 8 bases at V and 3 bases at J, with 16 bases in the middle. The CDR3 length is 14 residues. The specimen sequenced was blood. The V and J genes are TRBV12-3 or TRBV12-4 and TRBJ1-2, with D perhaps matching TRBD1 (6 bases). This TCR was recovered from a woman aged 55 to 70 in good health. As DNA, the CDR3 is TGTGCCAGCGGACCTTCCAGACAGGACTATGGCTACACCTTC. Encoded protein: CASGPSRQDYGYTF.